This entry lists 27 T cell receptor beta chains sequenced from one sample in a study of T cell changes during pregnancy in multiple sclerosis. The repertoire was sequenced with immunoSEQ multiplex PCR; TCRdb's copy has only in-frame clones and lacks some. The sample yields more than 50,000 clones, around 94% seen once. The starting material was CD8+ T cells from peripheral blood mononuclear cells, obtained after pregnancy. Receptors originate from a female donor with multiple sclerosis, enrolled in a pregnancy study.

This sequence joins TRBV5-1 and TRBJ2-1; 10 bases are shared with TRBD2. The V gene's germline CDR1 is SGHRS and CDR2 YFSETQ. V trimming: 0 bases; J trimming: 6 bases; junction bases outside the gene matches: 0. The CDR3 runs 14 residues. CDR3 DNA: TGCGCCAGCAGCTTGGGACTAGCGGGCAATGAGCAGTTCTTC. Translation gives CASSLGLAGNEQFF. The variable domain in full, with the rest retrieved from reference TRBV5-1 and TRBJ2-1, is KAGVTQTPRYLIKTRGQQVTLSCSPISGHRSVSWYQQTPGQGLQFLFEYFSETQRNKGNFPGRFSGRQFSNSRSEMNVSTLELGDSALYLCASSLGLAGNEQFFGPGTRLTVL.

The chain has TRBV25-1 and TRBJ1-2; D is perhaps TRBD1 (5 bases). Trimming took off 4 bases at V and 3 bases at J, with 9 bases between the two ends. Germline CDR1 reads MGHDK; CDR2 reads SYGVNS. The CDR3 sequence is 13 residues long. In DNA form, the CDR3 reads TGTGCCAGCAGTGGCAACAGGTACTATGGCTACACCTTC. The encoded protein is CASSGNRYYGYTF.

This clone was counted a single time. This sequence joins TRBV28 and TRBJ2-7, with 7 nucleotides matching TRBD2. CDR3 length equals 16 residues. CDR1 is MDHEN and CDR2 is SYDVKM in the germline V gene. Trimming cost V 0 bases and J 0 bases; bases outside gene matches: 5. The CDR3 spells CASSLWGGTDSYEQYF. CDR3 nucleotide sequence: TGTGCCAGCAGTTTATGGGGAGGGACGGACTCCTACGAGCAGTACTTC.

A single count supports this clone. The gene calls are TRBV19 and TRBJ1-2; tentatively, D is TRBD1 (6 bases). V was clipped by 1 base and J by 6 bases, with 12 bases between them. This CDR3 contains 14 residues. Germline CDR1 and CDR2: LNHDA and SQIVND (reference sequence). The CDR3, as DNA: TGTGCCAGTAGTATAGGTACAAGGGGGAATGGCTACACCTTC. This gives the protein CASSIGTRGNGYTF.

V gene TRBV27 combines with J gene TRBJ1-4; TRBD1 agrees at 7 bases. V was pared by 4 bases and J by 7 bases, with 6 bases of the junction left unmatched. The germline V gene encodes CDR1 MNHEY and CDR2 SMNVEV (reference sequence). This CDR3 is 14 amino acids long. The CDR3 spells CASSWATGAEKLFF. The CDR3 DNA is TGTGCCAGCAGTTGGGCCACAGGGGCTGAAAAACTGTTTTTT.

The chain has TRBV11-2 and TRBJ1-5; D is undetermined. Germline V gene sequence: CDR1 SGHAT, CDR2 FQNNGV. V lost 10 bases to trimming and J lost 0 bases, with 7 bases between them. This CDR3 spans 12 amino acids. CDR3 loop: CAISYSNQPQHF. CDR3 bases: TGTGCCATATCTTATAGCAATCAGCCCCAGCATTTT.

This sequence joins TRBV29-1 and TRBJ2-1; 8 nucleotides align to TRBD2. Germline CDR1 is SQVTM and CDR2 is ANQGSEA. After removal of 1 base from V and 3 bases from J, the junction contained 8 bases not matched to a gene. The CDR3 covers 16 residues. The CDR3 DNA reads TGCAGCGTTGAAGGGGTAGAGCGGGAGATCTACAATGAGCAGTTCTTC. Its protein is CSVEGVEREIYNEQFF.

The V call is TRBV7-9, the J call TRBJ2-5; D gene unclear. The CDR3 contains 13 residues. V lost 5 bases, J lost 2 bases, and 9 bases lay in between. Germline assignment: CDR1 SEHNR and CDR2 FQNEAQ (reference sequence). Here the CDR3 DNA reads TGTGCCAGCAGCGCAGGATTGCAAGAGACCCAGTACTTC. This encodes CASSAGLQETQYF.

About this clone: One junction end disagrees with the germline gene, perhaps due to a read error. The V and J genes are TRBV5-1 and TRBJ2-3, with D possibly matching TRBD1 (5 bases). This CDR3 has 12 residues. CDR1 and CDR2 (germline): SGHRS, YFSETQ. CDR3 protein: CASRLGPDTQYF. The CDR3 DNA sequence: TGCGCCAGCCGCTTGGGGCCAGATACGCAGTATTTT.

J is TRBJ1-4 and V is TRBV9, with D perhaps matching TRBD1 (6 bases). V gave up 0 bases and J gave up 0 bases, with 9 bases separating them. The CDR3 has 16 amino acids. Germline CDR1 is SGDLS and CDR2 is YYNGEE. DNA for the CDR3: TGTGCCAGCAGCGTAGAACAGGGCGCAACTAATGAAAAACTGTTTTTT. The encoded protein is CASSVEQGATNEKLFF.

V is TRBV27 and J is TRBJ1-1, with 8 bases aligning to TRBD1. Germline lookup yields CDR1 MNHEY and CDR2 SMNVEV (reference sequence). This CDR3 is built from 14 residues. J gave up 5 bases and V 3 bases, and 5 bases lay outside the gene matches. The CDR3 sequence is CASSFRQGRTEAFF. The CDR3 DNA reads as TGTGCCAGCAGTTTCCGACAGGGGAGGACTGAAGCTTTCTTT.

This chain joins TRBV4-3 and TRBJ1-1, with 7 positions matching TRBD1. V lost 0 bases, J lost 4 bases, and 11 bases stayed unmatched. Germline lookup yields CDR1 LGHNA and CDR2 YSLEER. CDR3 length: 17 residues. The CDR3 nucleotides are TGCGCCAGCAGCCAAGACGGGATGGGCCAGGGGGTCACTGAAGCTTTCTTT. Amino acids: CASSQDGMGQGVTEAFF.

This chain joins TRBV15 and TRBJ2-1; 10 bases are a match to TRBD2. The CDR3 spans 13 residues. From germline, CDR1 is LNHNV and CDR2 YYDKDF (reference sequence). V lost 7 bases to trimming and J lost 4 bases; unmatched junction nucleotides: 1. The CDR3 coding sequence is TGTGCCACCACACTAGCGGGGTACAATGAGCAGTTCTTC. As protein: CATTLAGYNEQFF.

This chain joins TRBV4-1 and TRBJ2-1; 10 bases map to TRBD2. The CDR3 sequence is 18 residues long. V gave up 1 base and J gave up 7 bases; unmatched junction bases: 13. Per germline, CDR1 MGHRA and CDR2 YSYEKL. The CDR3 reads CASSQVAMGLATFNEQFF. The DNA for the CDR3 is TGCGCCAGCAGCCAAGTCGCGATGGGACTAGCGACGTTTAATGAGCAGTTCTTC.

The V and J genes are TRBV14 and TRBJ2-5; possible D gene TRBD1, 5 bases. Germline V gene lookup returns CDR1 SGHDN and CDR2 FVKESK. V gave up 1 base and J gave up 2 bases, with 14 bases separating them. There are 16 residues in the CDR3. This CDR3 is CASSQGKRGHQETQYF. The CDR3 nucleotides read TGTGCCAGCAGCCAAGGGAAAAGGGGCCATCAAGAGACCCAGTACTTC.

The V gene is TRBV4-2, the J gene TRBJ1-5, with D hard to call. V was trimmed by 0 bases and J by 5 bases, leaving 5 bases between them. Germline CDR1 LGHNA, CDR2 YNFKEQ. The CDR3 contains 13 residues. The CDR3 loop reads CASSQDPDQPQHF. Written as DNA, the CDR3 is TGTGCCAGCAGCCAAGATCCGGATCAGCCCCAGCATTTT.

The chain combines TRBV27 with TRBJ2-1; TRBD2 aligns across 8 bases. The CDR3 is 15 amino acids. V lost 5 bases to trimming and J lost 0 bases; unmatched junction nucleotides: 3. Per the germline V gene, CDR1 is MNHEY and CDR2 is SMNVEV (reference sequence). CDR3 nucleotides: TGTGCCAGCAGTCCGGGACTAGTCTCCTACAATGAGCAGTTCTTC. Translating it yields CASSPGLVSYNEQFF.

The chain carries TRBV27 and TRBJ2-1, with a possible D match to TRBD2 (5 bases). V lost 5 bases, J lost 0 bases, and 8 bases lay in between. From germline, CDR1 is MNHEY and CDR2 SMNVEV (reference sequence). The CDR3 spans 14 residues. CDR3 sequence reads: CASSRRGSYNEQFF. DNA for the CDR3: TGTGCCAGCAGTCGACGGGGCTCCTACAATGAGCAGTTCTTC.

As to this clone: One end of the junction varies from germline; a read error may be responsible. The V gene is TRBV19, the J gene TRBJ2-3; no clear D gene. Germline CDR1 is LNHDA and CDR2 is SQIVND (reference sequence). CDR3 length: 13 residues. The CDR3 reads CASSILSKDTQYF. In DNA, the CDR3 is TGTGCCAGTAGTATTCTTAGCAAAGATACGCAGTATTTT.

The V and J genes are TRBV5-8 and TRBJ2-7, with 9 nucleotides matching TRBD1. The CDR3 has 18 residues. Germline V gene data show CDR1 as SGHTS and CDR2 as YDEGEE. The ends lost 4 bases at V and 3 bases at J; junction bases unmatched: 17. The CDR3 DNA reads as TGTGCCAGCAGCCGGGGCCGGGGACAGGGAATATACTACTACGAGCAGTACTTC. Translated, it gives CASSRGRGQGIYYYEQYF.

The chain links TRBV9 to TRBJ2-1; the D gene is possibly TRBD2 (6 bases). Per the germline V gene, CDR1 is SGDLS and CDR2 is YYNGEE. Trimming shortened V by 1 base and J by 5 bases, and 13 bases separated the two germline ends. CDR3 length: 15 amino acids. The CDR3 spells CASSVTGSSHNEQFF. Written as DNA, the CDR3 is TGTGCCAGCAGCGTAACCGGGAGTTCCCACAATGAGCAGTTCTTC. The full variable domain, completed using reference TRBV9 and TRBJ2-1, is DSGVTQTPKHLITATGQRVTLRCSPRSGDLSVYWYQQSLDQGLQFLIQYYNGEERAKGNILERFSAQQFPDLHSELNLSSLELGDSALYFCASSVTGSSHNEQFFGPGTRLTVL.

This clone was seen just once. The chain carries TRBV28 and TRBJ2-7; 7 nucleotides line up with TRBD2. Germline lookup yields CDR1 MDHEN and CDR2 SYDVKM. The CDR3 loop spans 13 amino acids. V was clipped by 5 bases and J by 4 bases; unmatched bases: 5. The chain's CDR3 is CASSGTTLYEQYF. CDR3 in DNA: TGTGCCAGCAGTGGGACTACTCTTTACGAGCAGTACTTC. Filled out from reference TRBV28 and TRBJ2-7, the complete variable domain reads DVKVTQSSRYLVKRTGEKVFLECVQDMDHENMFWYRQDPGLGLRLIYFSYDVKMKEKGDIPEGYSVSREKKERFSLILESASTNQTSMYLCASSGTTLYEQYFGPGTRLTVT.

The chain links TRBV7-8 to TRBJ2-7, with D tentatively TRBD2 (6 bases). CDR1 is SGHVS and CDR2 is FQNEAQ in the germline V gene. The CDR3 loop spans 16 amino acids. The V end was cut by 1 base, the J end by 6 bases, with 19 bases between. CDR3 residues: CASSLVSGTGELEQYF. The CDR3 DNA follows: TGTGCCAGCAGCTTAGTATCCGGGACTGGGGAACTCGAGCAGTACTTC.

V gene TRBV14 combines with J gene TRBJ2-6; D is unresolved. V lost 9 bases and J 1 base, leaving 7 bases between the germline ends. This CDR3 spans 13 amino acids. Germline CDR1 reads SGHDN; CDR2 reads FVKESK. The CDR3 DNA reads as TGTGCCAGTGGGCCTTCTGGGGCCAACGTCCTGACTTTC. Its protein product is CASGPSGANVLTF.

V is TRBV2 and J is TRBJ2-7, with no clear D. This CDR3 is 10 amino acids long. Per germline, CDR1 SNHLY and CDR2 FYNNEI. With 4 bases removed from V and 6 bases from J, the gap between germline ends came to 4 bases. The CDR3 DNA sequence: TGTGCCAGCAGTGGGAGCGAGCAGTACTTC. Translation gives CASSGSEQYF.

This chain links TRBV9 with TRBJ2-1, with D tentatively TRBD2 (6 bases). The V and J ends lost 0 bases and 4 bases respectively, with 17 bases between them. The CDR3 consists of 17 residues. In germline, CDR1 is SGDLS, CDR2 YYNGEE. CDR3 sequence (DNA): TGTGCCAGCAGCGTAGATAGGGACTTCCACACTTACAATGAGCAGTTCTTC. This encodes CASSVDRDFHTYNEQFF.

The chain combines TRBV11-2 with TRBJ2-7; weak D call: TRBD1 (6 bases). V was clipped by 5 bases and J by 2 bases, with 10 bases between them. Looked up from germline, CDR1 is SGHAT and CDR2 is FQNNGV. The CDR3 has 13 amino acids. The CDR3 region is CASSQGSPYEQYF. Written as DNA, the CDR3 is TGTGCCAGCAGCCAGGGGTCCCCCTACGAGCAGTACTTC.